The 8 T cell receptor beta chains listed next were all sequenced from one sample in a study of blood T cell repertoires in COVID-19. TCRdb keeps only in-frame clones here, not all; method: immunoSEQ multiplex PCR. The table lists 300,000 to 450,000 clones, around 85% of them singletons. Specimen: peripheral blood. Source of these receptors: a woman younger than 30 with acute or convalescent COVID-19.

In this sample, this clone turned up once. V is TRBV29-1 and J is TRBJ1-1; D not resolved. The length of the CDR3 is 14 residues. Per germline, CDR1 SQVTM and CDR2 ANQGSEA. V shed 2 bases and J shed 7 bases, with 17 bases lying between them. The CDR3 loop is CSVEPRLSSNEAFF. CDR3 sequence (DNA): TGCAGCGTTGAACCGCGCTTATCCTCGAATGAAGCTTTCTTT.

CDR3 DNA: TGTGCCAGCAGCTTAGGCCAGGCAGAGACCCAGTACTTC. Translation: CASSLGQAETQYF. J is TRBJ2-5 and V is TRBV7-9; D gene unclear. V lost 1 base, J lost 4 bases, and 7 bases lay in between. The CDR3 is made up of 13 amino acids. CDR1 SEHNR and CDR2 FQNEAQ come from the germline V gene (reference sequence).

V usage is TRBV10-2 and J usage is TRBJ2-7; TRBD2 might be the D (7 bases). From germline, CDR1 is WSHSY and CDR2 SAAADI. The CDR3 spans 15 residues. The V and J ends lost 6 bases and 4 bases respectively, with 19 bases between them. The CDR3: CASRGGGQGWYEQYF. Here the CDR3 DNA reads TGCGCCAGCAGAGGGGGGGGCCAGGGGTGGTACGAGCAGTACTTC.

The chain recombines TRBV4-1 with TRBJ2-5; D unresolved. The CDR3 has 14 amino acids. V lost 1 base, J lost 1 base, and 7 bases lay in between. The germline CDR1 and CDR2 sequences are MGHRA and YSYEKL. CDR3 sequence (DNA): TGCGCCAGCAGCCAAGTTGAACTCCAAGAGACCCAGTACTTC. It yields the protein CASSQVELQETQYF.

The chain joins TRBV5-1 to TRBJ1-2; D not resolved. V gave up 4 bases and J gave up 4 bases, with 20 bases separating them. There are 16 residues in the CDR3. Looked up from germline, CDR1 is SGHRS and CDR2 is YFSETQ. The CDR3 here is CASSLHPIRGGYGYTF. The CDR3, as DNA: TGCGCCAGCAGCCTCCACCCTATACGAGGTGGCTATGGCTACACCTTC.

The CDR3 sequence: CASSPTGNNSPLHF. The CDR3 nucleotides read TGTGCCAGCAGCCCGACAGGGAATAATTCACCCCTCCACTTT. The rearrangement uses TRBV7-8 and TRBJ1-6, with 7 nucleotides matching TRBD1. With 5 bases clipped from V and 5 bases from J, the junction kept 3 bases outside the gene matches. The CDR3 runs 14 residues. Germline-derived CDR1 and CDR2 are SGHVS and FQNEAQ.

In the case of this clone: At one boundary the junction diverges from the germline segment, which might be a read error. The chain uses TRBV27 and TRBJ2-2; D gene ambiguous. This CDR3 is 14 amino acids long. Germline values: CDR1 MNHEY, CDR2 SMNVEV (reference sequence). CDR3 nucleotide sequence: TGTGCCAGCAGTATATCCTACGTTACCGGGGAGCTGTTTTTT. Protein sequence: CASSISYVTGELFF.

This rearrangement joins TRBV5-1 to TRBJ1-1, with 10 bases that match TRBD1. V lost 3 bases, J lost 3 bases, and 5 bases stayed unmatched. Looked up from germline, CDR1 is SGHRS and CDR2 is YFSETQ. CDR3 length equals 15 residues. The CDR3 region has the DNA TGCGCCAGCAGCTCGGGACAGGGGTTGCACACTGAAGCTTTCTTT. Its translation is CASSSGQGLHTEAFF.